A single sample is the source of the 22 T cell receptor beta chains below, sequenced in a study of blood T cell repertoires in COVID-19. Data came from immunoSEQ multiplex PCR; TCRdb stores just in-frame clones and leaves some out. The sample yields around 60,000 clones, over 75% seen once. The sequenced sample was peripheral blood. These receptors all come from a man aged 50 to 60 with active COVID-19.

The chain joins TRBV24-1 to TRBJ2-1; TRBD1 aligns across 8 bases. V was clipped by 9 bases and J by 9 bases; unmatched bases: 9. This CDR3 region has 13 residues. Germline CDR1 reads KGHDR; CDR2 reads SFDVKD. The CDR3 DNA reads TGTGCCACCCAACAGACAGGGGTTATTGAGCAGTTCTTC. Amino acid sequence: CATQQTGVIEQFF.

The chain is built from TRBV28 and TRBJ2-7, with TRBD2 identical over 9 bases. Trimming at V came to 3 bases and at J to 5 bases, leaving 8 bases not matched to a gene. The CDR3 sequence is 15 residues long. Per the germline V gene, CDR1 is MDHEN and CDR2 is SYDVKM. DNA for the CDR3: TGTGCCAGCAGTTTTTGGAGCGGGGGGAAACACGAGCAGTACTTC. Translated, it gives CASSFWSGGKHEQYF.

In regard to this clone: One end of the junction does not line up with germline, which may come from a read error. The chain links TRBV12-3 or TRBV12-4 to TRBJ1-4, with 7 bases fitting TRBD1. This CDR3 has 11 amino acids. This chain's CDR3 is CATGVTEKLFF. CDR3 in DNA: TGCGCCACAGGGGTAACTGAAAAACTGTTTTTT.

This clone was seen only once. CDR3 bases: TGCAGCGTTGCGCCGGACAGGGCGCTAAGCGAGCAGTACTTC. Amino acids: CSVAPDRALSEQYF. This chain connects TRBV29-1 to TRBJ2-7; 8 nucleotides agree with TRBD1. V trimming: 4 bases; J trimming: 6 bases; junction bases outside the gene matches: 11. CDR1 is SQVTM and CDR2 is ANQGSEA in the germline V gene. The CDR3 consists of 14 residues.

V gene TRBV6-5 combines with J gene TRBJ1-4, with 9 positions matching TRBD1. The length of the CDR3 is 14 residues. V dropped 7 bases and J dropped 5; count of bases not matched to a gene: 5. The germline V gene has CDR1 MNHEY and CDR2 SVGAGI. Here the CDR3 reads CASTFGQGNEKLFF. For the CDR3, the DNA is TGTGCCAGCACGTTTGGACAGGGGAATGAAAAACTGTTTTTT.

V gene TRBV9 combines with J gene TRBJ2-5; TRBD2 is a possible D gene (5 bases). The CDR3 spans 13 residues. The germline CDR1 and CDR2 sequences are SGDLS and YYNGEE. Trimming left V 2 bases short and J 5 bases short, with 10 bases between. The CDR3 loop reads CASSVAGRETQYF. CDR3 nucleotides: TGTGCCAGCAGCGTTGCGGGCCGTGAGACCCAGTACTTC.

The chain carries TRBV6-2 or TRBV6-3 and TRBJ1-2; D uncertain. The CDR3 has 15 amino acids. Trimming shortened V by 0 bases and J by 4 bases, and 12 bases separated the two germline ends. The V gene's germline CDR1 is MNHEY and CDR2 SVGEGT. CDR3 region: CASSYSGGWFYGYTF. CDR3 nucleotide sequence: TGTGCCAGCAGTTACTCGGGAGGTTGGTTCTATGGCTACACCTTC.

The chain recombines TRBV11-1 with TRBJ2-5; D may be TRBD2 (5 bases). The CDR3 is 12 residues long. Per germline, CDR1 SGHAT and CDR2 FQDESV (reference sequence). The V and J ends lost 8 bases and 6 bases respectively, with 13 bases between them. CDR3 bases: TGTGCCAGCGTCCGGGGATGGAAGACCCAGTACTTC. Protein sequence: CASVRGWKTQYF.

The chain links TRBV9 to TRBJ2-1; D may be TRBD2 (5 bases). The V and J ends lost 0 bases and 5 bases respectively, with 12 bases between them. This CDR3 region has 15 residues. The V gene's germline CDR1 is SGDLS and CDR2 YYNGEE. CDR3 region: CASSVGAAVNNEQFF. CDR3 sequence (DNA): TGTGCCAGCAGCGTAGGGGCAGCGGTTAACAATGAGCAGTTCTTC.

This chain links TRBV15 with TRBJ1-1; 7 bases are shared with TRBD1. J lost 4 bases, V lost 4 bases, and 12 bases had no gene match. CDR3 size: 16 residues. In germline, CDR1 is LNHNV, CDR2 YYDKDF (reference sequence). In DNA, the CDR3 is TGTGCCACCAGCACGAGGGGGCCCTTGTCGGGCACTGAAGCTTTCTTT. It is translated as CATSTRGPLSGTEAFF.

This chain uses TRBV2 with TRBJ1-5, with no clear D. This CDR3 has 15 residues. V was shortened by 2 bases and J by 5 bases, with 13 bases between the two germline ends. Germline V gives CDR1 SNHLY, CDR2 FYNNEI. CDR3 DNA sequence: TGTGCCAGCAGTGAATTTCAGAGGAGTCATCAGCCCCAGCATTTT. It specifies CASSEFQRSHQPQHF. The full variable domain, completed using reference TRBV2 and TRBJ1-5, is EPEVTQTPSHQVTQMGQEVILRCVPISNHLYFYWYRQILGQKVEFLVSFYNNEISEKSEIFDDQFSVERPDGSNFTLKIRSTKLEDSAMYFCASSEFQRSHQPQHFGDGTRLSIL.

The chain links TRBV19 to TRBJ1-6; a possible D gene is TRBD1 (5 bases). Trimming stripped 5 bases from V and 10 bases from J, with 12 bases between. The CDR3 has 13 amino acids. Germline V gene lookup returns CDR1 LNHDA and CDR2 SQIVND (reference sequence). The CDR3 loop is CASSRQGGSPLHF. The CDR3 nucleotides are TGTGCCAGTAGTCGGCAGGGAGGGTCACCCCTCCACTTT.

The chain employs TRBV6-5 and TRBJ1-2, with D perhaps TRBD1 (6 bases). This CDR3 is 15 amino acids long. V shed 5 bases and J shed 2 bases, with 15 bases lying between them. CDR1 is MNHEY and CDR2 is SVGAGI in the germline V gene. The CDR3 sequence: CASSTRLGANYGYTF. In DNA, the CDR3 is TGTGCCAGCAGTACCCGGCTGGGGGCAAACTATGGCTACACCTTC.

V and J are TRBV18 and TRBJ1-1; 9 positions match TRBD1. The CDR3 extends over 15 amino acids. Germline CDR1 is KGHSH and CDR2 is LQKENI. The J segment lost 8 bases and the V segment lost 0 bases, leaving 7 bases of the junction unmatched. The chain's CDR3 is CASSPPGQGLSEAFF. In DNA form, the CDR3 reads TGTGCCAGCTCACCACCCGGACAGGGGCTATCGGAAGCTTTCTTT.

In its sample, this clone was seen a few times. Other DNA sequences in the same sample also yield this CDR3. This sequence joins TRBV11-3 and TRBJ2-3; a weak D match, TRBD1 (5 bases). V lost 3 bases, J lost 0 bases, and 7 bases lay in between. CDR1 and CDR2 (germline): SGHNT, YENEEA. The CDR3 totals 14 residues. The CDR3 loop reads CASSLTASTDTQYF. Here the CDR3 DNA reads TGTGCCAGCAGCTTGACAGCTAGCACAGATACGCAGTATTTT.

The CDR3 protein is CASSLASGLYEQYF. CDR3 in DNA: TGTGCCAGCAGCTTAGCCTCGGGATTATACGAGCAGTACTTC. The rearrangement joins TRBV7-9 to TRBJ2-7, with D tentatively TRBD2 (5 bases). V was pared by 0 bases and J by 4 bases, with 10 bases between. The CDR3 totals 14 residues. Looked up from germline, CDR1 is SEHNR and CDR2 is FQNEAQ (reference sequence). Based on the CDR3 plus reference TRBV7-9 and TRBJ2-7, the full variable domain is DTGVSQNPRHKITKRGQNVTFRCDPISEHNRLYWYRQTLGQGPEFLTYFQNEAQLEKSRLLSDRFSAERPKGSFSTLEIQRTEQGDSAMYLCASSLASGLYEQYFGPGTRLTVT.

This rearrangement joins TRBV10-3 to TRBJ1-6; 7 bases are shared with TRBD1. The germline gives CDR1 ENHRY, CDR2 SYGVKD. V dropped 6 bases and J dropped 5; count of bases not matched to a gene: 1. The CDR3 runs 13 residues. The CDR3 DNA is TGTGCCATCAGAGGACAGGATAATTCACCCCTCCACTTT. As protein: CAIRGQDNSPLHF.

V usage is TRBV7-8 and J usage is TRBJ1-1, with D maybe TRBD1 (5 bases). Germline V gene data show CDR1 as SGHVS and CDR2 as FQNEAQ. CDR3 length: 16 amino acids. The V end lost 7 bases, the J end lost 5 bases, and 23 bases lay between the germline ends. As DNA, the CDR3 is TGTGCCAGCATCACGCGGAGGGGTCGGAATAAGACTGAAGCTTTCTTT. Encoded protein: CASITRRGRNKTEAFF.

In its sample, this clone was seen once. This chain connects TRBV2 to TRBJ1-6; 7 bases match TRBD1. The length of the CDR3 is 14 residues. Germline V CDR1 and CDR2: SNHLY, FYNNEI. Trimming at V came to 1 base and at J to 9 bases, leaving 3 bases not matched to a gene. The CDR3 region is CASSEGQGGSPLHF. The CDR3 DNA sequence: TGTGCCAGCAGTGAAGGGCAGGGGGGTTCACCCCTCCACTTT.

J is TRBJ1-1 and V is TRBV19; tentative D call: TRBD1 (5 bases). Per the germline V gene, CDR1 is LNHDA and CDR2 is SQIVND (reference sequence). This CDR3 has 13 residues. Trimming took off 0 bases at V and 6 bases at J, with 8 bases between the two ends. The CDR3 sequence is CASSIDLTAEAFF. In DNA form, the CDR3 reads TGTGCCAGTAGTATAGATTTGACAGCTGAAGCTTTCTTT.

Written as DNA, the CDR3 is TGCAGTGCTAGTGAACAGGGAGTGAGCGAAAAACTGTTTTTT. Translation: CSASEQGVSEKLFF. The chain employs TRBV20-1 and TRBJ1-4, with D possibly being TRBD1 (6 bases). Trimming stripped 3 bases from V and 8 bases from J, with 16 bases between. The CDR3 length is 14 residues. Germline CDR1 DFQATT, CDR2 SNEGSKA (reference sequence).

V gene TRBV6-2 or TRBV6-3 combines with J gene TRBJ1-1; D is possibly TRBD1 (6 bases). From germline, CDR1 is MNHEY and CDR2 SVGEGT. The CDR3 consists of 17 residues. V lost 2 bases and J 6 bases, leaving 22 bases between the germline ends. CDR3 region: CASSYNSPRGWFPEAFF. In nucleotides, the CDR3 is TGTGCCAGCAGTTACAACTCACCCAGGGGTTGGTTTCCTGAAGCTTTCTTT.